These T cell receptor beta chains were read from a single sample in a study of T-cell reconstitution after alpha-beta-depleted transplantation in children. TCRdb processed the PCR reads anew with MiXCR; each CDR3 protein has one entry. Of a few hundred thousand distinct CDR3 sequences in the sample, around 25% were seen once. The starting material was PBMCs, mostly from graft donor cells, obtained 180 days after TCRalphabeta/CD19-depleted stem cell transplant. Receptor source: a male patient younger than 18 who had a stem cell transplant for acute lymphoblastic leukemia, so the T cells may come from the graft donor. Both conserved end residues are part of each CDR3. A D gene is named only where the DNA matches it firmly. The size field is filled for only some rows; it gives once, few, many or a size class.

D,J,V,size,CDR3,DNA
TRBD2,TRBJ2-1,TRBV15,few,CATSREREDREQFF,TGTGCCACCAGCAGAGAACGGGAGGATCGGGAGCAGTTCTTC
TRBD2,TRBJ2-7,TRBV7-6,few,CASSLGGLGVGGVQYF,TGTGCCAGCAGCTTAGGAGGACTAGGAGTAGGTGGCGTGCAGTACTTC
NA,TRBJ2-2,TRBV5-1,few,CASSWRTANTGELFF,TGCGCCAGCAGCTGGCGGACAGCTAACACCGGGGAGCTGTTTTTT
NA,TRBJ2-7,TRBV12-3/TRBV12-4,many,CASSPHDNRYEQYF,TGTGCCAGCAGTCCGCACGACAATCGCTACGAGCAGTACTTC
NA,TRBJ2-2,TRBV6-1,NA,CASSLLGAPGELFF,TGTGCCAGCAGTCTTCTGGGGGCGCCCGGGGAGCTGTTTTTT
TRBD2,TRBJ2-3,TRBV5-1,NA,CASSWGDYTDTQYF,TGCGCCAGCAGCTGGGGGGACTACACAGATACGCAGTATTTT
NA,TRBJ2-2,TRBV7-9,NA,CASSPAGGRGVTGELFF,TGTGCCAGCAGCCCCGCTGGCGGCAGGGGGGTGACCGGGGAGCTGTTTTTT
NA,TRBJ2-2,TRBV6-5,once,CASSYSKDGELFF,TGTGCCAGCAGTTACTCGAAGGACGGGGAGCTGTTTTTT
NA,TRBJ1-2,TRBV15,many,CATSREREQYGYTF,TGTGCCACCAGCAGAGAGCGCGAACAGTATGGCTACACCTTC
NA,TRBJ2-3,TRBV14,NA,CASSQASPSYTDTQYF,TGTGCCAGCAGCCAAGCTTCACCCTCCTACACAGATACGCAGTATTTT
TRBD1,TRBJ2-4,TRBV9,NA,CASSAPHRGKNIQYF,TGTGCCAGCAGCGCGCCCCACAGGGGAAAAAACATTCAGTACTTC
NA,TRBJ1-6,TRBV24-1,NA,CATTPLRDGRMRDSPLHF,TGTGCCACCACTCCTCTCCGGGACGGCCGAATGAGGGATTCACCCCTCCACTTT
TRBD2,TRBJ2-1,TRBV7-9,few,CASSPRAGGSYNEQFF,TGTGCCAGCAGCCCGAGAGCGGGAGGTTCCTACAATGAGCAGTTCTTC
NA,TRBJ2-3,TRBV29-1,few,CSVTGGDTQYF,TGCAGCGTTACTGGAGGGGATACGCAGTATTTT
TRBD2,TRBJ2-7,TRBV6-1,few,CASGLAGGQVYEQYF,TGTGCCAGCGGACTAGCGGGAGGGCAGGTCTACGAGCAGTACTTC
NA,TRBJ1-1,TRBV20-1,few,CSARRRTEAFF,TGCAGTGCTAGGAGGAGGACTGAAGCTTTCTTT
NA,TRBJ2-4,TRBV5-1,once,CASSRIPGVAKNIQYF,TGCGCCAGCAGCCGAATCCCAGGGGTAGCCAAAAACATTCAGTACTTC
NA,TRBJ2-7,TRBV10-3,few,CAISEIKDYEQYF,TGTGCCATCAGTGAGATAAAGGACTACGAGCAGTACTTC
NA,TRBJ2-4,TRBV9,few,CASSEGGLAKNIQYF,TGTGCCAGCAGCGAGGGGGGGCTAGCCAAAAACATTCAGTACTTC
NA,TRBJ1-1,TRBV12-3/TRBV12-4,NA,CASSLDQGRGKNTEAFF,TGTGCCAGCAGTTTAGATCAGGGAAGGGGTAAGAACACTGAAGCTTTCTTT
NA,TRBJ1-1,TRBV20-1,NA,CSAPGRLNTEAFF,TGCAGTGCGCCAGGGAGATTGAACACTGAAGCTTTCTTT
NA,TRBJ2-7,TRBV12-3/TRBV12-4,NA,CASSSPTWGEQYF,TGTGCCAGCAGTTCCCCCACTTGGGGTGAGCAGTACTTC
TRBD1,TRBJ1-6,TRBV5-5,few,CASSSGTGRNSPLHF,TGTGCCAGCAGCTCCGGGACAGGGCGTAATTCACCCCTCCACTTT
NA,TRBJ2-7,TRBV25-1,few,CASGSSYEQYF,TGTGCCAGTGGGAGTTCCTACGAGCAGTACTTC
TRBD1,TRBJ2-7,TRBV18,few,CASSPGTGSSYEQYF,TGTGCCAGCTCACCCGGGACAGGGAGCTCCTACGAGCAGTACTTC
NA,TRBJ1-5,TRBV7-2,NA,CASSPGRGYLQPQHF,TGTGCCAGCAGCCCCGGGAGGGGGTATCTTCAGCCCCAGCATTTT
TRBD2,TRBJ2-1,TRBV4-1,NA,CASSQELAGGRHEQFF,TGCGCCAGCAGCCAAGAGTTAGCGGGAGGGCGCCATGAGCAGTTCTTC
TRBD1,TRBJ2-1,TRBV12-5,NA,CASGLGDRGHEQFF,TGTGCTAGTGGCCTCGGGGACAGGGGCCATGAGCAGTTCTTC
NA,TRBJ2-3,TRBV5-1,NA,CASSPVRGGTDTQYF,TGCGCCAGCAGCCCGGTTAGGGGCGGCACAGATACGCAGTATTTT
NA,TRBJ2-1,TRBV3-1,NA,CASSHRDSLYNEQFF,TGTGCCAGCAGCCACCGGGACTCCCTGTACAATGAGCAGTTCTTC
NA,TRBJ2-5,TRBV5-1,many,CASSSPNRVGETQYF,TGCGCCAGCAGCTCGCCCAACAGGGTGGGAGAGACCCAGTACTTC
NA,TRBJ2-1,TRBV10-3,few,CAITPGPTYNEQFF,TGTGCCATCACTCCGGGACCTACCTACAATGAGCAGTTCTTC
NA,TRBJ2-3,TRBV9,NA,CASSVLGSSDTQYF,TGTGCCAGCAGCGTTTTGGGATCGTCGGATACGCAGTATTTT
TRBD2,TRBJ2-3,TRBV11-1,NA,CASSIVPRRAGGPSDTQYF,TGTGCCAGCAGCATAGTCCCTCGGAGAGCGGGAGGGCCCTCAGATACGCAGTATTTT
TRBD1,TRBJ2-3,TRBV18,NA,CASSGQGAGTQYF,TGTGCCAGCTCAGGGCAGGGGGCAGGAACGCAGTATTTT
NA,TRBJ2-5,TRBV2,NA,CARTRPGETQYF,TGTGCCAGGACCAGACCTGGGGAGACCCAGTACTTC
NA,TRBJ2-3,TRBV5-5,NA,CASSYSGQSTDTQYF,TGTGCCAGCAGCTATAGCGGCCAGAGCACAGATACGCAGTATTTT
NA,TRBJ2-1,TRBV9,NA,CASSVQSGNNEQFF,TGTGCCAGCAGCGTACAGTCTGGAAACAATGAGCAGTTCTTC
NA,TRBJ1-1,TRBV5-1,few,CASSFGGLRDTEAFF,TGCGCCAGCAGCTTCGGGGGATTAAGGGACACTGAAGCTTTCTTT
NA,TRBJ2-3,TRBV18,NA,CASSRNKGGPSTDTQYF,TGTGCCAGCTCCCGAAACAAAGGGGGGCCTAGCACAGATACGCAGTATTTT
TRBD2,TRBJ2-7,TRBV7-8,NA,CASSFSGTSRHTRQYF,TGTGCCAGCAGCTTTTCCGGGACTAGCAGACATACGAGGCAGTACTTC
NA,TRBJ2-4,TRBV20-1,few,CSASSGRLAKNIQYF,TGCAGTGCTAGTTCGGGACGTCTAGCCAAAAACATTCAGTACTTC
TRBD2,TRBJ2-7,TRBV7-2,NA,CASSPKKGSGSKYEQYF,TGTGCCAGCAGCCCTAAGAAGGGTAGCGGGAGTAAGTACGAGCAGTACTTC
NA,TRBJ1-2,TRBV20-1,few,CSARDLVNYGYTF,TGCAGTGCTAGAGATTTGGTTAACTATGGCTACACCTTC
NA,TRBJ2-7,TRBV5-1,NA,CASSSYYRESYEQYF,TGCGCCAGCAGCTCTTACTATCGGGAGTCCTACGAGCAGTACTTT
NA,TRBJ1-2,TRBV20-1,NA,CSARDFGGVDGYTF,TGCAGTGCTAGAGATTTCGGAGGGGTGGATGGCTACACCTTC
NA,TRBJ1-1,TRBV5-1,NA,CASSLRDPLYEAFF,TGCGCCAGCAGCTTAAGGGACCCACTCTACGAAGCTTTCTTT
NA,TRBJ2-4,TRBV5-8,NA,CASRGVQGRYGIQYF,TGTGCCAGCAGGGGTGTTCAGGGACGATATGGCATTCAGTACTTC
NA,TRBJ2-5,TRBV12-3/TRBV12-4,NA,CASSRRTGGRETQYF,TGTGCCAGCAGCCGCAGGACGGGGGGCAGAGAGACCCAGTACTTC
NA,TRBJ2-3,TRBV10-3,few,CAIRPTGTGSTDTQYF,TGTGCCATCAGGCCGACAGGGACTGGTAGCACAGATACGCAGTATTTT
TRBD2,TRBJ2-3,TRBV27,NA,CASSLTRLAVSTDTQYF,TGTGCCAGCAGTTTAACCCGACTAGCGGTTAGCACAGATACGCAGTATTTT
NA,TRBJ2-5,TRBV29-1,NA,CSVEGRFQETQYF,TGCAGCGTTGAGGGGCGGTTCCAAGAGACCCAGTACTTC
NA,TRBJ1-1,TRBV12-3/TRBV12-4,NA,CASSRWTEAFF,TGTGCCAGCAGCCGGTGGACTGAAGCTTTCTTT
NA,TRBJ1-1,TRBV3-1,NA,CTSSHQGGTEAFF,TGTACCAGCAGCCACCAGGGTGGGACTGAAGCTTTCTTT
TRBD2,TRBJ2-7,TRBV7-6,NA,CASSPLRREGSYEQYF,TGTGCCAGCAGCCCTCTGAGGCGGGAGGGCTCCTACGAGCAGTACTTC